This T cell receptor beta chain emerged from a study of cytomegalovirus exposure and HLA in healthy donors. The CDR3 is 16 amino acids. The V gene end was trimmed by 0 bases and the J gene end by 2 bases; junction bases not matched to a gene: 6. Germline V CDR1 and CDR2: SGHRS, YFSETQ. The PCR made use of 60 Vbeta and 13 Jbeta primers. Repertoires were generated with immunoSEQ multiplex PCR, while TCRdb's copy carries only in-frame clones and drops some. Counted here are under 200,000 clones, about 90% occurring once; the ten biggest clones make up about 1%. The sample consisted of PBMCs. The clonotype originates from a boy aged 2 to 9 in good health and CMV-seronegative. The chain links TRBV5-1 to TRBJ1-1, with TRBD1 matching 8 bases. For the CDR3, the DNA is TGCGCCAGCAGCTTGGTGGGCAGGGGGCCTAACACTGAAGCTTTCTTT. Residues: CASSLVGRGPNTEAFF.